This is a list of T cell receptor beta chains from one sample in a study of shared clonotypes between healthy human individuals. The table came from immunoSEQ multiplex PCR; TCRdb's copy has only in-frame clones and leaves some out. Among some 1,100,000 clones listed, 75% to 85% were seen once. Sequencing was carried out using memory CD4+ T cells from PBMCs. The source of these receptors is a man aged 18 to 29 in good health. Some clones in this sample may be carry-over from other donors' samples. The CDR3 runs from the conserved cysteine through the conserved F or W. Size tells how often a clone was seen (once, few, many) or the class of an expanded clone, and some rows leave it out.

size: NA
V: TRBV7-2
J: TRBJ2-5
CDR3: CASSLGSGAETQYF

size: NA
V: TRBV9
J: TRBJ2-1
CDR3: CASSDGRNEQFF

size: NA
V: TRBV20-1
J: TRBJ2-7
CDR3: CSAGGQDEQYF

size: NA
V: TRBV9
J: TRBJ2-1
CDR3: CASAEGGLAGSGEQFF

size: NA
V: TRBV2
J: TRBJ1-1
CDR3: CASRMDVRENTEAFF

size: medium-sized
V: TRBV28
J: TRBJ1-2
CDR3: CASSLQRQGYGYTF

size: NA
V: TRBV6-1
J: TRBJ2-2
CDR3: CASSDYGRHTGELFF

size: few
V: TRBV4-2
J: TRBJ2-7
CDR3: CASSHSTSGRPEQYF

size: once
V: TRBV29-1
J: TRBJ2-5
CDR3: CSVAVAGGQTQYF

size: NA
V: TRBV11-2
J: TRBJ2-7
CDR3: CASSLGQGFPYEQYF

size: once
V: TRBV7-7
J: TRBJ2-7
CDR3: CASSLGFLGGYEQYF

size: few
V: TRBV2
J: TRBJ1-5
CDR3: CASGDGGQRQPQHF

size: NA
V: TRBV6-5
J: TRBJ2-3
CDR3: CASSYDTNTDTQYF

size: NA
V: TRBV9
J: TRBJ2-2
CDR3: CASSPRDLNTGELFF

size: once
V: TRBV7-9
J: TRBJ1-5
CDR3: CASSLGTGGSNQPQHF

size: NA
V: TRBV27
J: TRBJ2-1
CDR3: CASSLYPSASYNEQFF

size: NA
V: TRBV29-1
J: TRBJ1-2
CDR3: CSGGQAYGYTF

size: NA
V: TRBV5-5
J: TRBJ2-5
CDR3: CASSLPGHQETQYF

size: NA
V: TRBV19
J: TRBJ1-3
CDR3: CASRKQGSSGNTIYF

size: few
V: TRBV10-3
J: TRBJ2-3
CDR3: CAISPRPGSDTQYF

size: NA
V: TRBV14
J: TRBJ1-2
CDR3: CASSHRRRDYYGYTF

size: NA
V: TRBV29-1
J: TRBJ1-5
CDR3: CSVELGDGNQPQHF

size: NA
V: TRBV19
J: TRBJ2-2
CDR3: CASSIGFSGRLGAGELFF

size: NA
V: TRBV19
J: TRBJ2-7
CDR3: CASSLNGPTVPGEQYF

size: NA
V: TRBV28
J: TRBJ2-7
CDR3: CASTTIFAKPSSYEQYF

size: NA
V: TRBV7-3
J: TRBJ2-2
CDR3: CASSGLAGGDTGELFF

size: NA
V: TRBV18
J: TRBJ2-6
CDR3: CASSSTSGRASGANVLTF

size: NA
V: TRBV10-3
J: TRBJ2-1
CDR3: CAIGGTSGLTYNEQFF

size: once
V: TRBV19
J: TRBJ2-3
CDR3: CASSIDTDRDVDTDTQYF

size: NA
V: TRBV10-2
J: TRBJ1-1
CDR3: CASSEFGTGGGHTEAFF

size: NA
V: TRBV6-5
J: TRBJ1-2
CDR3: CASSYVGSGGYGYTF

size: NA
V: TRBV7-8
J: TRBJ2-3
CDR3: CASSPQPLGTDTQYF

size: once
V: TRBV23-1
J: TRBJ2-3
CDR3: CASSGGQVTDTQYF

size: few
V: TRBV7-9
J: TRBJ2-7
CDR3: CASSVDRGSYEQYF

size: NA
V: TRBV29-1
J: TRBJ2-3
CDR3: CSVELPGATDTQYF

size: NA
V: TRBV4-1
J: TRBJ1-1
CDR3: CASKNLQGEGTEAFF

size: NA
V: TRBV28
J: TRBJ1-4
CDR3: CASRRGTGLEKLFF

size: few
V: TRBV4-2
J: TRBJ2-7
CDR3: CASSQASWASGRYEQYF

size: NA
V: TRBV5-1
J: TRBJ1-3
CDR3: CASSFGTGENTIYF

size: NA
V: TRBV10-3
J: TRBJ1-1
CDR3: CAISAQSFDTEAFF

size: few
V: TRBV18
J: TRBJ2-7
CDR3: CASSPTGQPNYEQYF